The 5 T cell receptor beta chains below were found in one sample sequenced in a study of molecular identifiers for immune sequencing clone quantification (dated by TCRdb to the late 2010s). Library construction relied on PCR. The sequencer listed for this sample is Illumina HiSeq 4000. TCRdb trimmed public reads at Q25 via fastp, called clones via MiXCR and kept in-frame beta chains. Entries that share a CDR3 protein sequence are merged under the most common genes and DNA. This sample has about 320,000 distinct CDR3 sequences in its table, and about 20% of those were observed once. Under 0.95% of the sample rests with the top ten. Material for sequencing was naive CD8+ T cells from blood, with Jurkat cell RNA spiked in. The sample's cell subset or site label is to be understood as: FACS-sorted CD8+CD4-CCR7+CD45RA+ naive T cells. The receptors originated from a human donor in good health. Some libraries in this study had Jurkat cell RNA spiked in.

This clonotype was recorded at least ten times. The chain links TRBV7-9 to TRBJ2-3; D possibly corresponds to TRBD2 (6 bases). There are 14 residues in the CDR3. CDR1 SEHNR and CDR2 FQNEAQ come from the germline V gene (reference sequence). V lost 2 bases to trimming and J lost 10 bases, with 16 bases between them. The CDR3 DNA reads as TGTGCCAGCAGCTTACCATTGGAGGGCGAGGCGCAGTATTTT. It codes for CASSLPLEGEAQYF.

The chain combines TRBV4-1 with TRBJ2-7; D perhaps matches TRBD1 (6 bases). CDR1 is MGHRA, CDR2 YSYEKL, per germline. V lost 2 bases and J 2 bases, leaving 10 bases between the germline ends. CDR3 length: 14 residues. As DNA, the CDR3 is TGCGCCAGCAGCCAATCGACAGGAACCTACGAGCAGTACTTC. This gives the protein CASSQSTGTYEQYF.

Regarding this clonotype: One base away lies a much larger clone, so this may be a sequencing read error. The chain joins TRBV6-6 to TRBJ1-4, with 9 bases aligning to TRBD1. V dropped 4 bases and J dropped 10; count of bases not matched to a gene: 4. Germline CDR1 is MNHNY and CDR2 is SVGAGI (reference sequence). This CDR3 is 13 amino acids long. CDR3 DNA sequence: TGTGCCAGCAGTTCGGACAGGGGCGGAAAACTGTTTTTT. Protein product: CASSSDRGGKLFF.

At least ten counts were recorded for this clonotype. This chain joins TRBV29-1 and TRBJ2-3; TRBD1 matches 8 bases. The germline V gene has CDR1 SQVTM and CDR2 ANQGSEA. The CDR3 covers 14 residues. V lost 4 bases, J lost 3 bases, and 6 bases stayed unmatched. The CDR3 bases are TGCAGCGTTGCGGCAGGGGGCTTGACAGATACGCAGTATTTT. It encodes CSVAAGGLTDTQYF.

This clonotype came up many times. This chain uses TRBV13 with TRBJ1-1; D unclear. CDR3 length: 13 amino acids. CDR1 and CDR2 from the germline V gene are PRHDT and FYEKMQ (reference sequence). V lost 7 bases and J lost 1, with 10 bases in between. As DNA, the CDR3 is TGTGCCAGCAATTATCGGGGGAACACTGAAGCTTTCTTT. Its translation: CASNYRGNTEAFF.